These T cell receptor beta chains were read from a single sample in a study of T cell repertoires in cytomegalovirus infection. TCRdb processed the reads anew with MiXCR; each CDR3 protein has one entry. Of 830,000 or so distinct CDR3 sequences listed, around a third are singletons. Their target antigens are unknown. This specimen was cultured CD8+ T cells from PBMCs, taken from culture after CMV antigen stimulation. The receptors were gathered from a human donor in good health (CMV status not recorded). Some clones in this sample may be carry-over from other donors' samples. Both conserved end residues are part of each CDR3. A D gene is named only where the DNA matches it firmly. A clone size is listed for some rows: how often the clone was seen (once, few, many), or a class if it is expanded.

>-|TRBV11-2|TRBJ2-7|-
TGTGCCAGCAGCTTAGAAATAGTTTCTCCCTACGAGCAGTACTTC
CASSLEIVSPYEQYF
>-|TRBV7-9|TRBJ1-2|TRBD1
TGTGCCAGCAGCACCGAACGACAGGGAAACTATGGCTACACCTTC
CASSTERQGNYGYTF
>-|TRBV4-2|TRBJ1-3|-
TGTGCCAGCAGCCAGAAGGTCTCTGGAAACACCATATATTTT
CASSQKVSGNTIYF
>few|TRBV10-3|TRBJ2-7|-
TGCGGGGCGGGCAGGAGCTCCTACGAGCAGTACTTC
CGAGRSSYEQYF
>-|TRBV10-2|TRBJ1-3|TRBD1
TGCGCCAGCAGTGAGGTTTGGACAGGCTCTGGAAACACCATATATTTT
CASSEVWTGSGNTIYF
>many|TRBV12-3/TRBV12-4|TRBJ2-2|-
TGTGCCAGCGAGAGTCCCGGGGAGCTGTTTTTT
CASESPGELFF
>-|TRBV6-5|TRBJ1-2|-
TGTGCCAGCAGTTACTCGAGTAGGGGGGGCTACACCTTC
CASSYSSRGGYTF
>-|TRBV6-1|TRBJ2-3|TRBD2
TGTGCCAGCAGTGGGCCTAGCGGGGGGGCAATTGATACGCAGTATTTT
CASSGPSGGAIDTQYF
>-|TRBV6-2/TRBV6-3|TRBJ1-1|-
TGTGCCAGCAGTCCTTGGGCAGGGATGAACACTGAAGCTTTCTTT
CASSPWAGMNTEAFF
>few|TRBV6-6|TRBJ1-1|TRBD1
TGTGCCACCGGGACAGCGAACACTGAAGCTTTCTTT
CATGTANTEAFF
>-|TRBV5-4|TRBJ2-1|-
TGTGCCAGCAGCGCCTCTTCTAATGAGCAGTTCTTC
CASSASSNEQFF
>-|TRBV19|TRBJ2-2|-
TGTGCCAGCGCGAGGGGCACGGAGCTGTTTTTT
CASARGTELFF
>few|TRBV6-5|TRBJ2-1|-
TGTGCCAGCAGTTACTCGAGGGAATCCTACAATGAGCAGTTCTTC
CASSYSRESYNEQFF
>few|TRBV27|TRBJ2-7|-
TGTGCCAGCAAACGAGGACAGTCCTACGAGCAGTACTTC
CASKRGQSYEQYF
>-|TRBV6-2/TRBV6-3|TRBJ1-5|TRBD1
TGTGCCAGCAGAAGGACAGGGGAAGATCAGCCCCAGCATTTT
CASRRTGEDQPQHF
>few|TRBV10-3|TRBJ1-2|-
TGTGCCATCAGTGAGGCGAAGGTCGGTACAGGCTATGGCTACACCTTC
CAISEAKVGTGYGYTF
>-|TRBV29-1|TRBJ2-1|TRBD1
TGCAGCGTTGATCAGGACAGGTACAATGAGCAGTTCTTC
CSVDQDRYNEQFF
>few|TRBV19|TRBJ2-7|TRBD1
TGTGCCAGTAGTCACGGACAGGGTTGGGGCTACGAGCAGTACTTC
CASSHGQGWGYEQYF
>few|TRBV6-2/TRBV6-3|TRBJ2-2|-
TGTGCCAGCACCCTAGCAGGGGAGGCCGGGGAGCTGTTTTTT
CASTLAGEAGELFF